These 22 T cell receptor beta chains came from one sample sequenced in a study of cytomegalovirus exposure and HLA in healthy donors. It was with 60 Vbeta and 13 Jbeta primers that the PCR ran. Profiling relied on immunoSEQ multiplex PCR, and the TCRdb table lists in-frame clones only, not all of them. The sample consists of under 130,000 clones, roughly 80% of them appearing once. The sequencing sample was made of PBMCs. The receptors were gathered from a female donor in good health and CMV-seropositive.

This chain joins TRBV30 and TRBJ1-3; 7 bases align to TRBD1. J was trimmed by 3 bases and V by 2 bases; bases with no gene match: 7. The CDR3 has 15 residues. CDR1 is GTSNPN and CDR2 is SVGIG in the germline V gene (reference sequence). For the CDR3, the DNA is TGTGCCTGGAGTAAACAGGGGATGGGTGGAAACACCATATATTTT. Its translation is CAWSKQGMGGNTIYF.

The V and J genes are TRBV9 and TRBJ1-4, with TRBD1 identical over 7 bases. This CDR3 region has 15 residues. The ends lost 4 bases at V and 8 bases at J; junction bases unmatched: 11. CDR1 is SGDLS and CDR2 is YYNGEE in the germline V gene. The CDR3 here is CASSPWKGAREKLFF. CDR3 nucleotide sequence: TGTGCCAGCAGCCCCTGGAAGGGGGCCCGAGAAAAACTGTTTTTT.

This chain links TRBV29-1 with TRBJ1-1, with D possibly TRBD1 on 5 matching bases. CDR3 length: 12 amino acids. In germline, CDR1 is SQVTM, CDR2 ANQGSEA. Trimming took 7 bases from V and 5 from J, leaving 14 bases between them. DNA of the CDR3: TGCAGCGCTGCCCAGGGTGGGACTGAAGCTTTCTTT. This codes for CSAAQGGTEAFF.

A note on this clone: Other DNA sequences from this sample encode an identical CDR3 as well. Written as DNA, the CDR3 is TGTGCCAGCAGTGAGTCAGGGGGCGGCAATCAGCCCCAGCATTTT. It specifies CASSESGGGNQPQHF. The chain combines TRBV2 with TRBJ1-5; 8 nucleotides align to TRBD1. The V segment lost 3 bases and the J segment 2 bases; nucleotides outside the gene matches: 3. This CDR3 comprises 15 residues. Germline lookup yields CDR1 SNHLY and CDR2 FYNNEI.

The chain employs TRBV6-5 and TRBJ1-1; 9 nucleotides match TRBD1. CDR1 and CDR2 (germline): MNHEY, SVGAGI. The CDR3 runs 14 residues. V lost 8 bases, J lost 5 bases, and 9 bases stayed unmatched. The CDR3: CASSRHRGLTEAFF. The CDR3 DNA reads TGTGCCAGCTCACGACACAGGGGGCTGACTGAAGCTTTCTTT.

The chain links TRBV11-2 to TRBJ2-3, with 10 bases fitting TRBD2. V was pared by 1 base and J by 2 bases, with 3 bases of the junction left unmatched. Germline V gene data show CDR1 as SGHAT and CDR2 as FQNNGV. The CDR3 totals 16 residues. The DNA for the CDR3 is TGTGCCAGCAGCTTAGGAGCGGGGGGGAACACAGATACGCAGTATTTT. The encoded protein is CASSLGAGGNTDTQYF.

V and J are TRBV7-8 and TRBJ1-2; D is uncertain. The CDR3 consists of 13 residues. V gave up 2 bases and J gave up 4 bases, with 8 bases separating them. CDR1 and CDR2 from the germline V gene are SGHVS and FQNEAQ. CDR3 DNA sequence: TGTGCCAGCAGCTTATCCACAGCCTATGGCTACACCTTC. This sequence encodes CASSLSTAYGYTF. The full variable domain, its missing parts supplied by reference TRBV7-8 and TRBJ1-2, is GAGVSQSPRYKVAKRGQDVALRCDPISGHVSLFWYQQALGQGPEFLTYFQNEAQLDKSGLPSDRFFAERPEGSVSTLKIQRTQQEDSAVYLCASSLSTAYGYTFGSGTRLTVV.

The V call is TRBV5-1, the J call TRBJ1-5, with TRBD1 identical over 8 bases. Per germline, CDR1 SGHRS and CDR2 YFSETQ. CDR3 size: 16 residues. V trimming: 5 bases; J trimming: 5 bases; junction bases outside the gene matches: 12. Written as DNA, the CDR3 is TGCGCCAGCAGTCCTGACATCTCACAGGGGGATCAGCCCCAGCATTTT. Encoded protein: CASSPDISQGDQPQHF.

The gene calls are TRBV7-2 and TRBJ2-5, with D perhaps TRBD2 (5 bases). Germline CDR1 reads SGHTA; CDR2 reads FQGNSA. Between the trimmed V and J ends, which lost 0 bases and 5 bases, there was a span of 10 bases. The CDR3 has 14 residues. In DNA form, the CDR3 reads TGTGCCAGCAGCTTAGCTAACAAGCGGGAGACCCAGTACTTC. Translating gives CASSLANKRETQYF. Variable domain in full (rest from reference TRBV7-2 and TRBJ2-5): GAGVSQSPSNKVTEKGKDVELRCDPISGHTALYWYRQSLGQGLEFLIYFQGNSAPDKSGLPSDRFSAERTGGSVSTLTIQRTQQEDSAVYLCASSLANKRETQYFGPGTRLLVL.

This clone was observed a single time. CDR3 nucleotide sequence: TGTGCCAGCAGTCCGGGACAGGGGAAGACTAATGAAAAACTGTTTTTT. Amino acids: CASSPGQGKTNEKLFF. The J gene is TRBJ1-4, the V gene TRBV5-4; 10 nucleotides match TRBD1. V shed 5 bases and J 2 bases; nucleotides not matched to a gene: 6. Germline CDR1 reads SGHNT; CDR2 reads YYREEE (reference sequence). The CDR3 covers 16 residues.

V and J are TRBV18 and TRBJ2-7, with a tentative D call TRBD2 (5 bases). Germline V gene sequence: CDR1 KGHSH, CDR2 LQKENI. This CDR3 region has 13 residues. V gave up 6 bases and J gave up 4 bases, with 13 bases separating them. Here the CDR3 reads CASSAVERYEQYF. The CDR3 DNA follows: TGTGCCAGCTCGGCGGTAGAGCGGTACGAGCAGTACTTC.

The chain is built from TRBV12-5 and TRBJ2-5, with 12 positions matching TRBD2. V shed 5 bases and J 9 bases; nucleotides not matched to a gene: 7. In germline, CDR1 is LGHNT, CDR2 FRNRAP. The CDR3 sequence is 14 residues long. The CDR3 DNA reads as TGTGCTAGTGGTCTAGGGCTAGCGGGGGGGGCCCAGTACTTC. The encoded protein is CASGLGLAGGAQYF.

Regarding this clone: The sample contains more than one DNA sequence encoding this CDR3. J is TRBJ2-3 and V is TRBV5-1; 9 bases match TRBD2. CDR1 is SGHRS, CDR2 YFSETQ, per germline. V was clipped by 5 bases and J by 3 bases; unmatched bases: 10. This CDR3 is built from 16 residues. CDR3 residues: CASRGGLAGPTDTQYF. The DNA of the CDR3 is TGCGCCAGCAGGGGGGGACTAGCTGGGCCTACAGATACGCAGTATTTT. Combining the CDR3 with reference TRBV5-1 and TRBJ2-3 gives the whole variable domain KAGVTQTPRYLIKTRGQQVTLSCSPISGHRSVSWYQQTPGQGLQFLFEYFSETQRNKGNFPGRFSGRQFSNSRSEMNVSTLELGDSALYLCASRGGLAGPTDTQYFGPGTRLTVL.

V and J are TRBV4-3 and TRBJ1-2, with TRBD1 as a possible D gene (6 bases). The CDR3 totals 16 residues. Germline V CDR1 and CDR2: LGHNA, YSLEER. Trimming pared 4 bases from V and 1 base from J, leaving 16 bases between. The CDR3 region is CASSPGRGHGNYGYTF. In DNA form, the CDR3 reads TGCGCCAGCAGCCCGGGCAGGGGTCATGGTAACTATGGCTACACCTTC.

This chain uses TRBV6-5 with TRBJ1-4; D perhaps matches TRBD1 (6 bases). Per germline, CDR1 MNHEY and CDR2 SVGAGI. This CDR3 spans 12 amino acids. Trimming took off 6 bases at V and 8 bases at J, with 10 bases between the two ends. CDR3 loop: CASSQGHEKLFF. The CDR3 bases are TGTGCCAGCAGCCAGGGACACGAAAAACTGTTTTTT.

V is TRBV4-3 and J is TRBJ1-4, with no clear D. With 4 bases removed from V and 1 base from J, the gap between germline ends came to 4 bases. Per the germline V gene, CDR1 is LGHNA and CDR2 is YSLEER. The CDR3 is made up of 13 amino acids. The DNA of the CDR3 is TGCGCCAGCAGCCCGGGAACTAATGAAAAACTGTTTTTT. Translating it yields CASSPGTNEKLFF.

This chain joins TRBV27 and TRBJ2-5; 8 bases line up with TRBD2. The DNA end lines up better with TRBJ2-7; the J call may be wrong. The CDR3 extends over 15 amino acids. Germline V gives CDR1 MNHEY, CDR2 SMNVEV (reference sequence). The DNA for the CDR3 is TGTGCCAGCAGGCGCCCGAGCGGGAGCTCCTACGAGCAGTACTTC. This translates into CASRRPSGSSYEQYF.

This clone was found once. This chain links TRBV11-2 with TRBJ1-1; 7 nucleotides align to TRBD1. CDR1 and CDR2 from the germline V gene are SGHAT and FQNNGV. Trimming took 4 bases from V and 4 from J; bases not matched to a gene: 6. The CDR3 consists of 14 residues. In DNA form, the CDR3 reads TGTGCCAGCAGCTCGTCAGGGGGAGGCACTGAAGCTTTCTTT. It codes for CASSSSGGGTEAFF.

The chain has TRBV4-1 and TRBJ2-3; TRBD1 agrees at 10 bases. This CDR3 is built from 17 residues. Germline V gene lookup returns CDR1 MGHRA and CDR2 YSYEKL. Unmatched junction bases numbered 8, after V lost 2 bases and J lost 3 bases. CDR3 nucleotide sequence: TGCGCCAGCAGCCAAACGACAGGGGGCCATGGGACAGATACGCAGTATTTT. Residues: CASSQTTGGHGTDTQYF.

The chain couples TRBV7-9 to TRBJ2-7; possibly TRBD2 for D (5 bases). The CDR3 is 14 amino acids. Germline-derived CDR1 and CDR2 are SEHNR and FQNEAQ (reference sequence). Trimming took 3 bases from V and 2 from J, leaving 11 bases between them. Here the CDR3 DNA reads TGTGCCAGCAGCTTCGATGAGGGCCCCTACGAGCAGTACTTC. Its protein product is CASSFDEGPYEQYF.

The chain combines TRBV7-8 with TRBJ2-1; D call uncertain. V was clipped by 4 bases and J by 6 bases, with 4 bases between them. CDR3 length: 11 amino acids. Looked up from germline, CDR1 is SGHVS and CDR2 is FQNEAQ. CDR3: CASSSLNEQFF. The CDR3, as DNA: TGTGCCAGCAGCTCCCTCAATGAGCAGTTCTTC. Full variable domain (remainder filled in from reference TRBV7-8 and TRBJ2-1): GAGVSQSPRYKVAKRGQDVALRCDPISGHVSLFWYQQALGQGPEFLTYFQNEAQLDKSGLPSDRFFAERPEGSVSTLKIQRTQQEDSAVYLCASSSLNEQFFGPGTRLTVL.

The rearrangement uses TRBV29-1 and TRBJ1-2; TRBD1 aligns across 10 bases. The V gene end was trimmed by 7 bases and the J gene end by 5 bases; junction bases not matched to a gene: 13. Germline V gene sequence: CDR1 SQVTM, CDR2 ANQGSEA. The CDR3 sequence is 15 residues long. The CDR3 bases are TGCAGCGCTGCAACCGGGACAGGGGTAGGGTATGGCTACACCTTC. Its translation: CSAATGTGVGYGYTF.